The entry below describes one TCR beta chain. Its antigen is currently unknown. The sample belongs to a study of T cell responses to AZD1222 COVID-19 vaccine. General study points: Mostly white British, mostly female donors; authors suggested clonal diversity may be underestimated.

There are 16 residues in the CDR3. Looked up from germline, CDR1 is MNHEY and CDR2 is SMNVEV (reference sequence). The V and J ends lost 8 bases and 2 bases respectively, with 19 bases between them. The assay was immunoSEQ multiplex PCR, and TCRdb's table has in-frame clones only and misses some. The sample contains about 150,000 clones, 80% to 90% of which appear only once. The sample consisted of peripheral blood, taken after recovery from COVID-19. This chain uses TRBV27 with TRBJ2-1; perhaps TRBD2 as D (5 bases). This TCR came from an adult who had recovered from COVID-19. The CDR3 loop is CASGRLLIAPYNEQFF. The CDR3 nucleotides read TGTGCCAGCGGTCGTCTACTAATAGCGCCCTACAATGAGCAGTTCTTC.